There are many counts of the clone carrying this TCR beta chain. Its cognate antigen is unknown. The study based diagnoses on clinical symptoms, serum thyroxine and TRAb, thyroid ultrasound and orbital computed tomography. From RNA transcripts, TCR beta CDR3 regions were amplified. The HTBI primer set served for first-round RT-PCR of the TCR CDR3. TCRdb used MiXCR to reprocess the multiplex PCR reads, holding one entry per CDR3 protein. This table holds about 200,000 distinct CDR3 sequences, about a sixth found once. The sample originates from a study of T cells in Graves' hyperthyroidism and ophthalmopathy. V was clipped by 2 bases and J by 2 bases; unmatched bases: 6. Germline V lookup: CDR1 SGHAT, CDR2 FQNNGV. The CDR3 runs to 16 residues. Study-wide results and caveats: Most clonotypes that expanded in the thyroid above 0.001 also showed up in blood.

This clonotype was obtained from a woman in her forties or fifties with Graves' hyperthyroidism. The chain recombines TRBV11-2 with TRBJ2-3; 8 bases fit TRBD2. Material for sequencing was blood. DNA of the CDR3: TGTGCCAGCAGCTTACGCGGGAGGCAATACACAGATACGCAGTATTTT. Amino acid sequence: CASSLRGRQYTDTQYF.